Following are 17 T cell receptor beta chains from one sample sequenced in a study of early stage breast cancer tumors. TCRdb's table, derived via immunoSEQ multiplex PCR, lists solely in-frame clones and lacks some. In the table there are 8,000 to 9,500 clones, 70% to 80% of which are singletons. Specimen: normal breast tissue next to the tumor. These receptors were taken from a person aged 55 to 75 with breast cancer.

V gene TRBV19 combines with J gene TRBJ2-3; D remains unclear. Germline CDR1 LNHDA, CDR2 SQIVND (reference sequence). V was trimmed by 3 bases and J by 6 bases, leaving 13 bases between them. The CDR3 is 14 amino acids. Written as DNA, the CDR3 is TGTGCCAGTAGTATCTCGCTCCGTGGGGATACGCAGTATTTT. Translated: CASSISLRGDTQYF.

V usage is TRBV19 and J usage is TRBJ1-5; D is undetermined. Trimming stripped 5 bases from V and 7 bases from J, with 15 bases between. The CDR3 is made up of 14 amino acids. Germline V gene data show CDR1 as LNHDA and CDR2 as SQIVND (reference sequence). DNA for the CDR3: TGTGCCAGTAGTCTCCTCGAGGGCGGACAGCCCCAGCATTTT. Residues: CASSLLEGGQPQHF.

The rearrangement joins TRBV4-1 to TRBJ1-4; TRBD1 aligns across 9 bases. After removal of 0 bases from V and 8 bases from J, the junction contained 10 bases not matched to a gene. In germline, CDR1 is MGHRA, CDR2 YSYEKL. The CDR3 totals 17 residues. The CDR3 nucleotides read TGCGCCAGCAGCCAAGAGACGGCGGGGACAGGGAACGAAAAACTGTTTTTT. Amino acids: CASSQETAGTGNEKLFF.

V is TRBV18 and J is TRBJ1-3, with 7 nucleotides matching TRBD1. Germline CDR1 KGHSH, CDR2 LQKENI. This CDR3 has 17 residues. The V segment lost 1 base and the J segment 1 base; nucleotides outside the gene matches: 7. The CDR3 DNA reads as TGTGCCAGCTCACCACTTTCCCAGGGGGGATCTGGAAACACCATATATTTT. This codes for CASSPLSQGGSGNTIYF.

There are a few counts of this clone. This chain links TRBV7-8 with TRBJ2-5, with a possible D match to TRBD1 (5 bases). CDR3 length: 13 amino acids. Trimming removed 5 bases from V and 0 bases from J, with 7 bases in between. Germline V gene data show CDR1 as SGHVS and CDR2 as FQNEAQ. CDR3 amino acids: CASSRGHQETQYF. The CDR3 coding sequence is TGTGCCAGCAGCAGGGGCCACCAAGAGACCCAGTACTTC.

This chain joins TRBV18 and TRBJ2-5; D unresolved. CDR1 KGHSH and CDR2 LQKENI come from the germline V gene. The CDR3 is 11 amino acids. Trimming shortened V by 2 bases and J by 11 bases, and 9 bases separated the two germline ends. CDR3 residues: CASSPREGQYF. The CDR3 DNA reads as TGTGCCAGCTCACCAAGGGAAGGGCAGTACTTC.

The chain employs TRBV27 and TRBJ1-1; D remains ambiguous. There are 15 residues in the CDR3. The V end was cut by 8 bases, the J end by 0 bases, with 16 bases between. CDR1 and CDR2 from the germline V gene are MNHEY and SMNVEV (reference sequence). CDR3 DNA sequence: TGTGCCAGCTCCTTCGAAGGACGGATGAACACTGAAGCTTTCTTT. It codes for CASSFEGRMNTEAFF.

J is TRBJ2-1 and V is TRBV2, with D perhaps TRBD1 (7 bases). The germline V gene has CDR1 SNHLY and CDR2 FYNNEI. V lost 2 bases to trimming and J lost 2 bases, with 13 bases between them. This CDR3 has 16 residues. CDR3 sequence: CASSESGRGAYNEQFF. The DNA for the CDR3 is TGTGCCAGCAGTGAAAGTGGCAGGGGGGCCTACAATGAGCAGTTCTTC.

The chain couples TRBV11-1 to TRBJ1-3; D unclear. The CDR3 totals 15 residues. CDR1 is SGHAT and CDR2 is FQDESV in the germline V gene (reference sequence). Deletions cut 2 bases from V and 4 bases from J, with 12 bases between. DNA of the CDR3: TGTGCCAGCAGCTTATCCGGTCGAGCAGGAAACACCATATATTTT. Protein: CASSLSGRAGNTIYF.

The chain recombines TRBV27 with TRBJ1-1; D not certain. Trimming shortened V by 4 bases and J by 6 bases, and 15 bases separated the two germline ends. The CDR3 runs 14 residues. CDR1 is MNHEY, CDR2 SMNVEV, per germline (reference sequence). CDR3: CASSYSGARAEAFF. In DNA, the CDR3 is TGTGCCAGCAGTTATAGCGGCGCGCGCGCTGAAGCTTTCTTT.

This clone was found once. V gene TRBV18 combines with J gene TRBJ1-3; D gene unclear. The CDR3 is made up of 16 amino acids. Germline V gene lookup returns CDR1 KGHSH and CDR2 LQKENI. V lost 3 bases to trimming and J lost 4 bases, with 16 bases between them. CDR3 loop: CASSPGPGFGGNTIYF. CDR3 sequence (DNA): TGTGCCAGCTCACCCGGTCCAGGCTTCGGGGGAAACACCATATATTTT.

V gene TRBV5-1 combines with J gene TRBJ1-6; 10 bases fit TRBD1. Per germline, CDR1 SGHRS and CDR2 YFSETQ. V lost 4 bases and J lost 10; bases outside the gene matches: 8. The CDR3 contains 15 residues. CDR3 DNA: TGCGCCAGCAGCGCCCTGGGACAGGGGACGTCACCCCTCCACTTT. This encodes CASSALGQGTSPLHF.

A few counts support this clone. The chain recombines TRBV30 with TRBJ2-1; 15 nucleotides line up with TRBD2. The CDR3 extends over 14 amino acids. The junction had 5 bases not matched to a gene; V was cut back by 5 bases and J by 9 bases. The V gene's germline CDR1 is GTSNPN and CDR2 SVGIG (reference sequence). The CDR3 region has the DNA TGTGCCTGGGGACTAGCGGGGGGGTATGTTGAGCAGTTCTTC. Protein: CAWGLAGGYVEQFF.

This sequence joins TRBV25-1 and TRBJ2-7; D perhaps matches TRBD2 (5 bases). The germline V gene has CDR1 MGHDK and CDR2 SYGVNS. Trimming took off 7 bases at V and 4 bases at J, with 14 bases between the two ends. The CDR3 covers 13 residues. This CDR3 is CASTRGWEYEQYF. The DNA of the CDR3 is TGTGCCAGCACCCGAGGGTGGGAATACGAGCAGTACTTC.

This clone was recorded a few times. V gene TRBV27 combines with J gene TRBJ1-5; D may be TRBD1 (6 bases). The CDR3 extends over 19 amino acids. Per germline, CDR1 MNHEY and CDR2 SMNVEV (reference sequence). With 0 bases removed from V and 0 bases from J, the gap between germline ends came to 18 bases. Here the CDR3 DNA reads TGTGCCAGCAGTTTATCTCGGGGGGCAAGGAGGAATAGCAATCAGCCCCAGCATTTT. It encodes CASSLSRGARRNSNQPQHF.

The chain joins TRBV28 to TRBJ2-5; 11 nucleotides agree with TRBD2. CDR1 and CDR2 (germline): MDHEN, SYDVKM. The CDR3 loop spans 16 amino acids. V lost 2 bases to trimming and J lost 1 base; unmatched junction nucleotides: 3. CDR3 nucleotides: TGTGCCAGCAGTTTAGGACTAGCGGGTCTCCAAGAGACCCAGTACTTC. Translation gives CASSLGLAGLQETQYF.

The rearrangement joins TRBV2 to TRBJ1-1; TRBD1 agrees at 7 bases. Germline V CDR1 and CDR2: SNHLY, FYNNEI. This CDR3 is 14 amino acids long. The junction had 13 bases not matched to a gene; V was cut back by 5 bases and J by 10 bases. The CDR3 bases are TGTGCCAGCAGTTTGGAGACAGGGCTTTCGGGAGCTTTCTTT. This gives the protein CASSLETGLSGAFF.